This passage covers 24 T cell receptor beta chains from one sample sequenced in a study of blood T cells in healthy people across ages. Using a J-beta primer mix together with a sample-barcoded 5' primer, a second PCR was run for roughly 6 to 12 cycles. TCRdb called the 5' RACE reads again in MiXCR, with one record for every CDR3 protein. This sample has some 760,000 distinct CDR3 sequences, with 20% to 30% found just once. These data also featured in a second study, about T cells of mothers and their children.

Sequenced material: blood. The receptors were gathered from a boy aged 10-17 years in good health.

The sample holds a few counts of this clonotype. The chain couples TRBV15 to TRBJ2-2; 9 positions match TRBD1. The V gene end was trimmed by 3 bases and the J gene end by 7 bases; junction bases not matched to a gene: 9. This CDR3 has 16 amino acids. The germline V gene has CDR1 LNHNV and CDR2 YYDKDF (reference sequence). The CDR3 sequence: CATSRGGTGRIGELFF. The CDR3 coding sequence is TGTGCCACCAGCAGGGGTGGGACAGGGCGAATCGGGGAGCTGTTTTTT.

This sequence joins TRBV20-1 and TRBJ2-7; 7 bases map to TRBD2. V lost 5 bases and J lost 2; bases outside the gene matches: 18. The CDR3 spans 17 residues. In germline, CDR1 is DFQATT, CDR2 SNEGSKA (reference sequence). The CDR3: CSAPGRMNRLGAYEQYF. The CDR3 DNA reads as TGCAGTGCTCCCGGGAGGATGAATAGACTCGGGGCCTACGAGCAGTACTTC.

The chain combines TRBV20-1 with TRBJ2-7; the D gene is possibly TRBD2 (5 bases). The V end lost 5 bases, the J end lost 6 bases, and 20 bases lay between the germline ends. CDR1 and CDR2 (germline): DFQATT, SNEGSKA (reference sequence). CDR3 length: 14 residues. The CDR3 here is CSAESTNSGSEQYF. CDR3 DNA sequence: TGCAGTGCTGAATCGACAAACTCGGGGAGCGAGCAGTACTTC.

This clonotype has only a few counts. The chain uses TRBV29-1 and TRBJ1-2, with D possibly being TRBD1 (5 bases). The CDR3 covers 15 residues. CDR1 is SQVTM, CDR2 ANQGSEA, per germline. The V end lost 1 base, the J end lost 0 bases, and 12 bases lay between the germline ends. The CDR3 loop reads CSVEGDGGTNYGYTF. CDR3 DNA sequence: TGCAGCGTTGAAGGTGATGGGGGGACTAACTATGGCTACACCTTC.

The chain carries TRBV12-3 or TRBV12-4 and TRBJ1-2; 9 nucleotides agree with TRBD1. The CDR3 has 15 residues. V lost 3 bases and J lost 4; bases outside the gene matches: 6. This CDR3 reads CASSLGQGSSYGYTF. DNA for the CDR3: TGTGCCAGCAGTTTGGGACAGGGCTCGAGCTATGGCTACACCTTC.

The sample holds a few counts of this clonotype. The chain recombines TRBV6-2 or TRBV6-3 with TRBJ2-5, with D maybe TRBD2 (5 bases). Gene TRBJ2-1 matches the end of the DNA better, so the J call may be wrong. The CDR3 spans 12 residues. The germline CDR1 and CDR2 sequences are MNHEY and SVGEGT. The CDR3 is CASRERSDEQFF. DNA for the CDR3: TGTGCCAGCAGGGAGCGGAGCGATGAGCAGTTCTTC.

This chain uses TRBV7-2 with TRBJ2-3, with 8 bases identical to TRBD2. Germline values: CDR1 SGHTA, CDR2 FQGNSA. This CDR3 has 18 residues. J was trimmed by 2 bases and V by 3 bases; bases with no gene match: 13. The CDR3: CASSLAATSATITDTQYF. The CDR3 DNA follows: TGTGCCAGCAGCTTGGCTGCGACTAGCGCAACAATCACAGATACGCAGTATTTT.

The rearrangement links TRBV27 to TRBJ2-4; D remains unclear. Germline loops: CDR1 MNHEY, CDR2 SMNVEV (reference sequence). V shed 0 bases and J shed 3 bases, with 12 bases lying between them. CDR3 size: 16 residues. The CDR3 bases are TGTGCCAGCAGTTTATCGGGTAGTAATGTCAAAAACATTCAGTACTTC. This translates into CASSLSGSNVKNIQYF.

The DNA of the CDR3 is TGTGCCAGCAGTTACGGCGGGAGAGACACAGATACGCAGTATTTT. Protein: CASSYGGRDTDTQYF. The chain joins TRBV6-5 to TRBJ2-3; 7 nucleotides align to TRBD2. Germline values: CDR1 MNHEY, CDR2 SVGAGI. The CDR3 length is 15 residues. V shed 2 bases and J 2 bases; nucleotides not matched to a gene: 4.

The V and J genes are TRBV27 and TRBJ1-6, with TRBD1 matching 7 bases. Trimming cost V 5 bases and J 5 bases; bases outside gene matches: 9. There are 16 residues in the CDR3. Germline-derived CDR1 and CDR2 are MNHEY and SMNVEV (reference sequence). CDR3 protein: CASSQIQGRNNSPLHF. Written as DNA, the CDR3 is TGTGCCAGCAGTCAGATACAGGGGAGGAATAATTCACCCCTCCACTTT.

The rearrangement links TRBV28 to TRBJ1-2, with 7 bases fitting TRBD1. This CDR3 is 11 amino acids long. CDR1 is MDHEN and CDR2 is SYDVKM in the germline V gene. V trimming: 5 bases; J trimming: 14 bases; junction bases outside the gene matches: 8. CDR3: CASSQGGIGTF. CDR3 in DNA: TGTGCCAGCAGTCAAGGGGGCATTGGGACCTTC.

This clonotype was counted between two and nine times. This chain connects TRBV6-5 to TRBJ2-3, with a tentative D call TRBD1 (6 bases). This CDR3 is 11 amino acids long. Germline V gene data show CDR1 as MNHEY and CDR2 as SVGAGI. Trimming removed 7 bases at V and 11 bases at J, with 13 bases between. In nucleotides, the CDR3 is TGTGCCAGCACCCAAACGGACAGGCAGTATTTT. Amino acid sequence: CASTQTDRQYF.

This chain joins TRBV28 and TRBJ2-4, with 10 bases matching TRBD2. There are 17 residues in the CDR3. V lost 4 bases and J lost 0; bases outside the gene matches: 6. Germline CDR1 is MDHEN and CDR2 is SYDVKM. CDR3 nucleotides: TGTGCCAGCAGTTGGGGGACTAGCGCCTTAGCCAAAAACATTCAGTACTTC. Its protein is CASSWGTSALAKNIQYF.

DNA for the CDR3: TGCAGTGCTAGAGAACAGAGGTACACTGAAGCTTTCTTT. It codes for CSAREQRYTEAFF. This chain connects TRBV20-1 to TRBJ1-1, with D hard to call. The CDR3 covers 13 residues. V lost 0 bases and J 3 bases, leaving 8 bases between the germline ends. Germline V lookup: CDR1 DFQATT, CDR2 SNEGSKA (reference sequence).

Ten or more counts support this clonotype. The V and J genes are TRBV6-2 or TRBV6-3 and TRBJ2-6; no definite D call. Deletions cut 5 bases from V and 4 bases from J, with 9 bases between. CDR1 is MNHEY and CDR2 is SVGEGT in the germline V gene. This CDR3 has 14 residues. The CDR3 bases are TGTGCCAGCAGTCCGTGGACGGGGGCCAACGTCCTGACTTTC. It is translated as CASSPWTGANVLTF.

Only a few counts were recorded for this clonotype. CDR3 nucleotide sequence: TGCGCCAGCAGCCCTCTGGACGGAGGAAACATTCAGTACTTC. This encodes CASSPLDGGNIQYF. V is TRBV5-1 and J is TRBJ2-4, with D maybe TRBD2 (5 bases). V lost 4 bases to trimming and J lost 6 bases, with 14 bases between them. Looked up from germline, CDR1 is SGHRS and CDR2 is YFSETQ. The CDR3 extends over 14 amino acids. The variable domain in full, with the rest retrieved from reference TRBV5-1 and TRBJ2-4, is KAGVTQTPRYLIKTRGQQVTLSCSPISGHRSVSWYQQTPGQGLQFLFEYFSETQRNKGNFPGRFSGRQFSNSRSEMNVSTLELGDSALYLCASSPLDGGNIQYFGAGTRLSVL.

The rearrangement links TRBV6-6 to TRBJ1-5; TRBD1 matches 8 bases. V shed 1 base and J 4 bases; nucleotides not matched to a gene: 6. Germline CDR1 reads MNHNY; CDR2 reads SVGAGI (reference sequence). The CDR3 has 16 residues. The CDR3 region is CASSYWGQDSNQPQHF. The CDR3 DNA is TGTGCCAGCAGTTACTGGGGACAGGATTCAAATCAGCCCCAGCATTTT.

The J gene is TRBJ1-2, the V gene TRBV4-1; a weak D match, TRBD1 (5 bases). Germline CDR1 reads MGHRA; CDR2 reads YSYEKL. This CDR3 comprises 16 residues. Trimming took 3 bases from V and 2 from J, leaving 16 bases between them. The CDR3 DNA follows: TGCGCCAGCAGCCAGGCGGACGGGACTTTGAACTATGGCTACACCTTC. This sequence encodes CASSQADGTLNYGYTF.

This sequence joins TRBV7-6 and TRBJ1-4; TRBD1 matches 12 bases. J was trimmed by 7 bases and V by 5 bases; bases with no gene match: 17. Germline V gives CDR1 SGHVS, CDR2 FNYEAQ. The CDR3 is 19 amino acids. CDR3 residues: CASSPGTGGHLGLGEKLFF. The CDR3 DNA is TGTGCCAGCAGCCCCGGGACAGGGGGCCACTTAGGCCTGGGTGAAAAACTGTTTTTT.

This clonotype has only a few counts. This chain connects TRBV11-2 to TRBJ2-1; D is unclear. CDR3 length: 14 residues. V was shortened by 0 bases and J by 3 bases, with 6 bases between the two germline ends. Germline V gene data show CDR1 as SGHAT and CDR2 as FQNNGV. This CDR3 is CASSLEPGYNEQFF. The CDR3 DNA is TGTGCCAGCAGCTTAGAACCGGGCTACAATGAGCAGTTCTTC.

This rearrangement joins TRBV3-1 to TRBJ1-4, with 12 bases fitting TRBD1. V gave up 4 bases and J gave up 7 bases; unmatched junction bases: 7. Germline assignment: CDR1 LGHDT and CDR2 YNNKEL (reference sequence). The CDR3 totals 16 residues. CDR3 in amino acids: CASSLGQGAISEKLFF. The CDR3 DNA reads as TGTGCCAGCAGCCTGGGACAGGGGGCTATATCTGAAAAACTGTTTTTT.

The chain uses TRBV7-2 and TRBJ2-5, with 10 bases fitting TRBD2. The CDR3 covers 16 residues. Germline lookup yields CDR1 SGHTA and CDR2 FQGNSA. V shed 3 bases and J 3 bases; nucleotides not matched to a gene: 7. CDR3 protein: CASSLVRTSGKETQYF. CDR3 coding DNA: TGTGCCAGCAGCTTGGTCCGGACTAGCGGAAAAGAGACCCAGTACTTC.

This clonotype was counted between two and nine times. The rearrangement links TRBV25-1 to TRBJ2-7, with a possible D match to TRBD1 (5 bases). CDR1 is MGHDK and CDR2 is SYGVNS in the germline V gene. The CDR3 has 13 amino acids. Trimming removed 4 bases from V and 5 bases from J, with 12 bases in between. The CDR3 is CASSVFVGHEQYF. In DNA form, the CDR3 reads TGTGCCAGCAGTGTATTCGTGGGGCACGAGCAGTACTTC.

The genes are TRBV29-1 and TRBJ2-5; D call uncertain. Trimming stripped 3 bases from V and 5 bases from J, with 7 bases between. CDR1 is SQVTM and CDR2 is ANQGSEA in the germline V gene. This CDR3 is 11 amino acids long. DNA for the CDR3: TGCAGCGTTGATTTCCGCGAGACCCAGTACTTC. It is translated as CSVDFRETQYF.